This paragraph covers one T cell receptor (beta chain) sequence. The data belong to a study of control samples from healthy donors and cancer patients. With 2 bases removed from V and 8 bases from J, the gap between germline ends came to 18 bases. Germline lookup yields CDR1 KGHSH and CDR2 LQKENI. The CDR3 has 15 residues. Assay: immunoSEQ multiplex PCR; the TCRdb copy retains only in-frame clones and omits some. The sample has around 190,000 clones; 85% to 95% are singletons. The chain combines TRBV18 with TRBJ2-5; possibly TRBD1 for D (5 bases). The sample comprised blood. The TCR comes from a man under 40 in good health. In nucleotides, the CDR3 is TGTGCCAGCTCACCAGGCAGGGCGGACCCCGCCACCCAGTACTTC. Its translation: CASSPGRADPATQYF.